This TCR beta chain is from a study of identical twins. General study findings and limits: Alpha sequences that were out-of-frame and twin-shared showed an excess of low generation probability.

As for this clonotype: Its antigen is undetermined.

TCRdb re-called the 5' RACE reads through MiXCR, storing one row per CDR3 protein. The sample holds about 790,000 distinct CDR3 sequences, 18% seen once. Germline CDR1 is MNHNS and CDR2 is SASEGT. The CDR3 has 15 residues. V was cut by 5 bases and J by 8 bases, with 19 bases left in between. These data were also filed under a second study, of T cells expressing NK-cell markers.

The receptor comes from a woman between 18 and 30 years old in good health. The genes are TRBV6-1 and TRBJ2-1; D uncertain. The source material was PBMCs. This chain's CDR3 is CASSKGAPERDEQFF. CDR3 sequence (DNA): TGTGCCAGCAGTAAGGGCGCCCCAGAAAGGGATGAGCAGTTCTTC.